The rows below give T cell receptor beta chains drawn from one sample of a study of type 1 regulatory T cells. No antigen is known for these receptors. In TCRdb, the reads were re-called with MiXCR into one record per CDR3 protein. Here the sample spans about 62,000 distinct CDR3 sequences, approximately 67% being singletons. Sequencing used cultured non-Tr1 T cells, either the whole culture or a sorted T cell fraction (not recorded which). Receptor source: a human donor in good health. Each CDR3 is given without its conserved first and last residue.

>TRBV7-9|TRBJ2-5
ASSPWTGAVGETQY
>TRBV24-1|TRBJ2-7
ATSNPRTSGTYEQY
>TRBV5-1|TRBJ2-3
ASSQALGRADTQY
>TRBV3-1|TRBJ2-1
ASSQGSLNEQF
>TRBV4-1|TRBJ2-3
ASSQLLAGFGDTQY
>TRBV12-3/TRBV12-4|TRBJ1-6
ASSLLRAALASPLH
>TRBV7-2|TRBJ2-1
ASSFKGQGANEQF
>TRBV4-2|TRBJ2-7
ASSPTWDGDYEQY
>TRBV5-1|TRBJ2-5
ASSIWPLARGLKTQY
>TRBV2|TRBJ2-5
ASSVDSVETQY
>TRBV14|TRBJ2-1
ASSPPREFDEQF